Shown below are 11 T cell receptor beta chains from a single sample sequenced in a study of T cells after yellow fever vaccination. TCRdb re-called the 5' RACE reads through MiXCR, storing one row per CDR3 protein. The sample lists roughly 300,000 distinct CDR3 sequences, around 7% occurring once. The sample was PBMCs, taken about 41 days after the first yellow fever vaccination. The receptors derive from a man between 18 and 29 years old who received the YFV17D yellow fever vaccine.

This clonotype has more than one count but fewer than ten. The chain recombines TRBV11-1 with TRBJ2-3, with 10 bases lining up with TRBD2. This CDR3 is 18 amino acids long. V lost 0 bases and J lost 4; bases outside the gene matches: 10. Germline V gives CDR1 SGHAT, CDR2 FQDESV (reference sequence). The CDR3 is CASSLAPLLAGRSDTQYF. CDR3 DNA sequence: TGTGCCAGCAGCTTAGCGCCCTTACTAGCGGGGCGATCAGATACGCAGTATTTT.

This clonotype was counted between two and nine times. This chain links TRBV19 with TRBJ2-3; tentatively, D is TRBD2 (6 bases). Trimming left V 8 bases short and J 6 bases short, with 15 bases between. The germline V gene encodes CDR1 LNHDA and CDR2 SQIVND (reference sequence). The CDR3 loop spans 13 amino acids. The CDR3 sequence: CASSGRSLDTQYF. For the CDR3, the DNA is TGTGCCAGTTCCGGGAGATCGTTGGATACGCAGTATTTT.

CDR3 protein: CASSRHTGARGGANVLTF. The DNA for the CDR3 is TGCGCCAGCAGCCGTCATACAGGGGCCCGTGGCGGGGCCAACGTCCTGACTTTC. The V and J genes are TRBV4-3 and TRBJ2-6; 7 bases line up with TRBD1. The CDR3 consists of 18 residues. Germline CDR1 is LGHNA and CDR2 is YSLEER. V was pared by 4 bases and J by 4 bases, with 13 bases of the junction left unmatched.

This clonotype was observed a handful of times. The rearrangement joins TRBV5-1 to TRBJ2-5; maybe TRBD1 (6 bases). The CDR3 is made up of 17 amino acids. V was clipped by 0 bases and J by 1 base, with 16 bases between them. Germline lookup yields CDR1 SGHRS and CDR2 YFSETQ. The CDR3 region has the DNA TGCGCCAGCAGCTTGGCCTACAGGGCGACTATCCAAGAGACCCAGTACTTC. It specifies CASSLAYRATIQETQYF. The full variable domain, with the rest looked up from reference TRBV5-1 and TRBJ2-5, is KAGVTQTPRYLIKTRGQQVTLSCSPISGHRSVSWYQQTPGQGLQFLFEYFSETQRNKGNFPGRFSGRQFSNSRSEMNVSTLELGDSALYLCASSLAYRATIQETQYFGPGTRLLVL.

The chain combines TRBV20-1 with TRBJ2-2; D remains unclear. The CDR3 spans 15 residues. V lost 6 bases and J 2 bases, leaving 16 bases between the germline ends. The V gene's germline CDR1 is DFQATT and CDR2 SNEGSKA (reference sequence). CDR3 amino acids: CSAMDPFANTGELFF. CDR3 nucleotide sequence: TGCAGTGCCATGGATCCTTTCGCTAACACCGGGGAGCTGTTTTTT.

The DNA of the CDR3 is TGTGCCAGCAGCTCCCCCAGGGTAGCGGGGGGAGGCAATGAGCAGTTCTTC. This gives the protein CASSSPRVAGGGNEQFF. The chain has TRBV7-8 and TRBJ2-1; 10 nucleotides agree with TRBD2. This CDR3 contains 17 residues. Germline V gives CDR1 SGHVS, CDR2 FQNEAQ. The J segment lost 6 bases and the V segment lost 4 bases, leaving 12 bases of the junction unmatched.

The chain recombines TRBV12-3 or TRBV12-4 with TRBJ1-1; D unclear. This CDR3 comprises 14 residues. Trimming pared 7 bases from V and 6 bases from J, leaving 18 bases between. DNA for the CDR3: TGTGCCAGCAAGGCGTCCGGGGTCAAAGCTGAAGCTTTCTTT. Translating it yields CASKASGVKAEAFF.

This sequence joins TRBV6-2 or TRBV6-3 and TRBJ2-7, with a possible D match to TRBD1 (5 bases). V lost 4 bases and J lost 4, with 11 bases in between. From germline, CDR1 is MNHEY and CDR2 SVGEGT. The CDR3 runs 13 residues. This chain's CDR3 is CASSSTDYYEQYF. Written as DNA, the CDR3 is TGTGCCAGCAGTTCGACAGATTATTACGAGCAGTACTTC.

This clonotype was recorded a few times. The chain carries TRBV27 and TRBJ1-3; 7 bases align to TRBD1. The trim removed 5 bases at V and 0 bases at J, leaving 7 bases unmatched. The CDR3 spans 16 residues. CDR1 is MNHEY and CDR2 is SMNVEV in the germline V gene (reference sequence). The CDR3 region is CASSERQGFSGNTIYF. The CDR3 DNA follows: TGTGCCAGCAGTGAACGACAGGGATTCTCTGGAAACACCATATATTTT.

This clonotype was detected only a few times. The CDR3 sequence is CSVGQLGTGELFF. The CDR3 coding sequence is TGCAGCGTCGGACAGCTCGGGACCGGGGAGCTGTTTTTT. The gene calls are TRBV29-1 and TRBJ2-2; D perhaps matches TRBD1 (6 bases). V was shortened by 6 bases and J by 5 bases, with 13 bases between the two germline ends. Germline V lookup: CDR1 SQVTM, CDR2 ANQGSEA. CDR3 length equals 13 residues.

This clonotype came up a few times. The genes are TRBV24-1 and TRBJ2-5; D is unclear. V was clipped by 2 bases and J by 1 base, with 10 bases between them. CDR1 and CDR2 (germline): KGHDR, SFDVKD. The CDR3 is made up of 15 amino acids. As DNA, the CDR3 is TGTGCCACCAGTGATTCCCAATCGGGCCAAGAGACCCAGTACTTC. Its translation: CATSDSQSGQETQYF.